This T cell receptor beta chain was sequenced in a study of shared clonotypes between healthy human individuals. The CDR3 sequence is 15 residues long. V dropped 1 base and J dropped 7 bases, with 16 bases sitting between them. CDR1 and CDR2 from the germline V gene are SGHTA and FQGNSA. Clones were sequenced by immunoSEQ multiplex PCR, and TCRdb holds only the in-frame ones, with some missing. The table includes 2.3 million or so clones, approximately 95% detected once. The sequenced sample consisted of naive CD4+ T cells from PBMCs. The subset here: CD45RA+ positively selected. This clonotype was sampled from a man in his late teens or twenties in good health. Some clones in this sample may be carry-over from other donors' samples. This chain joins TRBV7-2 and TRBJ2-5; D remains unclear. The CDR3 coding sequence is TGTGCCAGCAGCTTAGTGACAAGGCTTTCGGGGACCCAGTACTTC. It yields the protein CASSLVTRLSGTQYF.